Listed below are T cell receptor beta chains from one sample, sequenced in a study of T cell responses to AZD1222 COVID-19 vaccine. Sequencing used immunoSEQ multiplex PCR; TCRdb keeps in-frame clones, though not all of them. Of tens of thousands of clones listed, just under 90% are singletons. Sample: peripheral blood, taken on day 0 of MenACWY control vaccination. These TCRs come from an adult in good health. Each CDR3 is given with its conserved first and last residue. The order of the fields is V gene, J gene, clone size, D gene, CDR3 DNA, CDR3 protein. D genes are given only for firm matches. The size entry is marked missing in some rows and otherwise reads once, few, many or a size class.

TRBV11-1	TRBJ2-2	-	TRBD2	TGTGCCAGCAGATTCGGACTAGCGGGGGCCGGGGAGCTGTTTTTT	CASRFGLAGAGELFF
TRBV4-1	TRBJ2-1	-	-	TGCGCCAGCAGCCAAGACCCAGCTTACAATGAGCAGTTCTTC	CASSQDPAYNEQFF
TRBV5-6	TRBJ2-1	-	-	TGTGCCAGCAGCTTCCTACTAGCCTCGTACAATGAGCAGTTCTTC	CASSFLLASYNEQFF
TRBV29-1	TRBJ2-5	-	-	TGCAGCGTTGAAGGAAGGGGGATGACCCAGTACTTC	CSVEGRGMTQYF
TRBV7-8	TRBJ2-3	once	-	TGTGCCAGCAGCCCCCCGCGGGACGATACGCAGTATTTT	CASSPPRDDTQYF
TRBV2	TRBJ2-7	few	TRBD1	TGTGCCAGCAGTGAACCAGGGACAGGATCCTACGAGCAGTACTTC	CASSEPGTGSYEQYF
TRBV10-3	TRBJ1-3	-	TRBD1	TGTGCATTGGGACAGGGCTCTGGAAACACCATATATTTT	CALGQGSGNTIYF
TRBV30	TRBJ1-1	-	-	TGTGCCTGGAGTCGCAGGACTGAAGCTTTCTTT	CAWSRRTEAFF
TRBV12-5	TRBJ2-1	-	TRBD2	TGTGCTAGTGGTTTGGTACCTGCTAGCGGTGAGTTCTTC	CASGLVPASGEFF
TRBV4-3	TRBJ1-1	once	-	TGCGCCAGCAGCCAAATAGTCAAACTGGGCGCTGAAGCTTTCTTT	CASSQIVKLGAEAFF
TRBV9	TRBJ1-1	-	-	TGTGCCAGCAGCGAACAGGGACGCATGAACACTGAAGCTTTCTTT	CASSEQGRMNTEAFF
TRBV5-4	TRBJ1-1	-	-	TGTGCCAGCAAAGGCCTCCGGGGGAGGGGTGAAGCTTTCTTT	CASKGLRGRGEAFF
TRBV7-2	TRBJ1-3	-	-	TGTGCCAGCAGCTCAGTGTCCGGGACACCCGGAAACACCATATATTTT	CASSSVSGTPGNTIYF
TRBV6-1	TRBJ1-1	once	-	TGTGCCAGCAGTGAATCTCCAGAGAACACTGAAGCTTTCTTT	CASSESPENTEAFF
TRBV7-2	TRBJ2-3	-	-	TGTGCCAGCAGCTTAGATGGTTACACAGATACGCAGTATTTT	CASSLDGYTDTQYF
TRBV27	TRBJ1-2	-	-	TGTGCCAGCAGTCCGCCTGGGACAAATAGTTACACCTTC	CASSPPGTNSYTF
TRBV30	TRBJ2-1	-	TRBD2	TGTGCCGCGGCGTGGCGGGGGGCCTACAATGAGCAGTTCTTC	CAAAWRGAYNEQFF
TRBV7-2	TRBJ1-1	-	TRBD1	TGTGCCAGCAGCTTACTACAGGGGAATGAAGCTTTCTTT	CASSLLQGNEAFF
TRBV12-3/TRBV12-4	TRBJ2-7	-	TRBD2	TGTGCCAGCAGTCGCGGGGGGGGCTACGAGCAGTACTTC	CASSRGGGYEQYF
TRBV28	TRBJ1-3	-	-	TGTGCCAGCAGTTTAGGCGGCATGGGTTCTGGAAACACCATATATTTT	CASSLGGMGSGNTIYF
TRBV5-1	TRBJ1-1	-	-	TGCGCCAGCAGCTTGGAGAAGGGCAGGAACACTGAAGCTTTCTTT	CASSLEKGRNTEAFF
TRBV3-1/TRBV3-2	TRBJ2-5	-	TRBD1	TGTGCCAGCAGACCCCGGGACAGGGCTGAGGAGACCCAGTACTTC	CASRPRDRAEETQYF
TRBV28	TRBJ1-3	-	-	TGTGCCAGCAGTCCCCCCAGCTCTGGAAACACCATATATTTT	CASSPPSSGNTIYF
TRBV11-3	TRBJ1-3	-	-	TGTGCCAGCAGCTTAGATCGGACTCGGGGGACTGGAAACACCATATATTTT	CASSLDRTRGTGNTIYF
TRBV4-3	TRBJ1-1	-	-	TGCGCCAGCAGCCATGGCAAAGGAACTGAAGCTTTCTTT	CASSHGKGTEAFF
TRBV29-1	TRBJ2-3	-	TRBD2	TGCAGCGTTTACCGGACTAGCGGGGTAACAGATACGCAGTATTTT	CSVYRTSGVTDTQYF
TRBV12-3/TRBV12-4	TRBJ1-2	-	-	TGTGCCAGCAGTCGGGGAGGGCCCAGAGGCTACACCTTC	CASSRGGPRGYTF
TRBV12-5	TRBJ2-2	-	TRBD1	TGTGCTAGTGCCCAGGACAGGTGGAACACCGGGGAGCTGTTTTTT	CASAQDRWNTGELFF
TRBV6-2/TRBV6-3	TRBJ1-5	-	-	TGTGCCAGCAGTACGTATAGCAATCAGCCCCAGCATTTT	CASSTYSNQPQHF
TRBV7-9	TRBJ1-2	-	-	TGTGCCAGCAGCTATATAGAGGGAGGATATGGCTACACCTTC	CASSYIEGGYGYTF
TRBV11-3	TRBJ1-4	-	-	TGTGCCAGCAGCCCGCAAGGAACTAATGAAAAACTGTTTTTT	CASSPQGTNEKLFF
TRBV2	TRBJ2-4	once	TRBD2	TGTGCCAGCAGTGAACGGCTAGCGGGGGCCGCCGGGGGAAACATTCAGTACTTC	CASSERLAGAAGGNIQYF
TRBV6-5	TRBJ2-6	-	-	TGTGCCACCTCCCGACAGAGCTCTGGGGCCAACGTCCTGACTTTC	CATSRQSSGANVLTF
TRBV9	TRBJ2-5	-	TRBD2	TGTGCCAGCAGCCCCCGTTTAAGCGGGGGACTATCACAAGAGACCCAGTACTTC	CASSPRLSGGLSQETQYF
TRBV10-3	TRBJ1-3	-	TRBD1	TGTGCCATCAGCGACAGGGTGAAGTCTGGAAACACCATATATTTT	CAISDRVKSGNTIYF
TRBV10-3	TRBJ2-2	-	-	TGTGCCATCAGTGGAGGGGGAGTAGGGAATACCGGGGAGCTGTTTTTT	CAISGGGVGNTGELFF